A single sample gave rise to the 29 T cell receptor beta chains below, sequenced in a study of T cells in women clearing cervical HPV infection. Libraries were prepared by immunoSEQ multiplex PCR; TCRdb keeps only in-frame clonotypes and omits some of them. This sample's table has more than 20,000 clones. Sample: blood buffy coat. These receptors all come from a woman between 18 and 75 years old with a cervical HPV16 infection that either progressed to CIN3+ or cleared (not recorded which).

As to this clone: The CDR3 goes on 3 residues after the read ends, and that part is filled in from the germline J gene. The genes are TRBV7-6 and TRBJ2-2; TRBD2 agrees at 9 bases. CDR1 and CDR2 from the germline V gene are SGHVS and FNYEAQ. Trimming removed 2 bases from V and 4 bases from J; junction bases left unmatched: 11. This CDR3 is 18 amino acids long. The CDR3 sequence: CASSLRGGRAIGTGELFF. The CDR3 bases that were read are TGTGCCAGCAGCTTACGTGGCGGGAGGGCCATCGGCACCGGGGAG.

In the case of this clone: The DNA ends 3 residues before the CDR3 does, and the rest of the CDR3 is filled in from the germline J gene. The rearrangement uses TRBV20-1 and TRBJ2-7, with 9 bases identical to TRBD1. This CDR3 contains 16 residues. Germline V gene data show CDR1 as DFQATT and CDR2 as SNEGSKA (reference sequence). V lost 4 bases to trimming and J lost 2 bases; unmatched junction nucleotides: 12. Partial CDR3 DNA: TGCAGTGCTAACGACAGGGGGGTGGCTAAAACCTACGAG. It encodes CSANDRGVAKTYE. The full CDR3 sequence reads CSANDRGVAKTYEQYF.

The part of the CDR3 DNA that was read is TGTGCCGGACGGGGGGGCCTATTCGGTGAG. This gives the protein CAGRGGLFGE. The CDR3 in full is CAGRGGLFGEQFF. This chain uses TRBV6-2 or TRBV6-3 with TRBJ2-1; TRBD2 aligns across 8 bases. The DNA ends 3 residues before the CDR3 does, and the rest of the CDR3 is filled in from the germline J gene. The CDR3 loop spans 13 amino acids. The V and J ends lost 11 bases and 9 bases, in that order; junction bases with no gene match: 12. The germline V gene encodes CDR1 MNHEY and CDR2 SVGEGT.

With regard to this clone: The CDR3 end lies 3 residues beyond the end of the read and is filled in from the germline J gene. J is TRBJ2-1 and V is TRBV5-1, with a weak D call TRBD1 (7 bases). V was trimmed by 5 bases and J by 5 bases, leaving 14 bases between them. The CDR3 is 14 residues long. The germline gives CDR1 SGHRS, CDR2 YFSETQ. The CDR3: CASSMQGGNNEQFF. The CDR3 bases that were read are TGCGCCAGCAGTATGCAGGGGGGCAACAATGAG.

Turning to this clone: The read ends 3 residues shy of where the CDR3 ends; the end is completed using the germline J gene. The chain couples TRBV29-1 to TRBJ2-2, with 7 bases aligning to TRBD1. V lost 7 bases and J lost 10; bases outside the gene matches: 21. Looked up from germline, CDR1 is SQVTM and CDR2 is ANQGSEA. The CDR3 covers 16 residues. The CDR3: CSAQGWAGGRREELFF. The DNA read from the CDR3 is TGCAGCGCCCAAGGATGGGCAGGGGGACGCCGGGAGGAG.

This CDR3 reads CASSQASSGTGGYDEQFF. The part of the CDR3 DNA that was read is TGCGCCAGCAGCCAAGCTTCTTCCGGGACAGGGGGGTACGATGAG. This sequence joins TRBV4-1 and TRBJ2-1, with TRBD1 matching 11 bases. The observed sequence ends 3 residues before the CDR3 terminus, with the missing tail filled in from the germline J gene. This CDR3 region has 18 residues. From germline, CDR1 is MGHRA and CDR2 YSYEKL. V dropped 1 base and J dropped 8; count of bases not matched to a gene: 13.

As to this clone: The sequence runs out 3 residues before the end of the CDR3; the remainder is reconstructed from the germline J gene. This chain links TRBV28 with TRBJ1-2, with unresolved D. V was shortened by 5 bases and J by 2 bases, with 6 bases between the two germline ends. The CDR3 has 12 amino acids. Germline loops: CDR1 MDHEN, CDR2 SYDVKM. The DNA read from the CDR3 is TGTGCCAGCAGTCAAACAAACTATGGC. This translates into CASSQTNYG. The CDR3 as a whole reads CASSQTNYGYTF.

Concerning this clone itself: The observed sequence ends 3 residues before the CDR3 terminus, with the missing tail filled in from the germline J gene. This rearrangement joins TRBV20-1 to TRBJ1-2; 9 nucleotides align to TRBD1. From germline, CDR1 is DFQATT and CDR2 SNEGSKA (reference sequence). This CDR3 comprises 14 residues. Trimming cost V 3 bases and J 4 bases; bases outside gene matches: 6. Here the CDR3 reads CSARTDRGGYGYTF. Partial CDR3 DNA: TGCAGTGCTAGGACGGACAGGGGCGGCTATGGC.

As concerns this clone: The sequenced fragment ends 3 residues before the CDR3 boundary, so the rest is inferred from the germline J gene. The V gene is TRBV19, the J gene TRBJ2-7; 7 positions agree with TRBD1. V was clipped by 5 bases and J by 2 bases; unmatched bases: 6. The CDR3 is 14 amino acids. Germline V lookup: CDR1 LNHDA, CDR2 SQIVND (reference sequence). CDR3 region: CASSPRQGPYEQYF. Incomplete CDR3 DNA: TGTGCCAGTAGTCCCCGACAGGGTCCCTACGAG.

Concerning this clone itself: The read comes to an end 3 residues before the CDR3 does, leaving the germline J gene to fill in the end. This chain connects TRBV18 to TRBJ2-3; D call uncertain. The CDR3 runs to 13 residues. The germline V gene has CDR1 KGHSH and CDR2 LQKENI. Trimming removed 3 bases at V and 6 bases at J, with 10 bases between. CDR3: CASSPSTVDTQYF. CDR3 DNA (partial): TGTGCCAGCTCACCGAGCACCGTCGATACG.

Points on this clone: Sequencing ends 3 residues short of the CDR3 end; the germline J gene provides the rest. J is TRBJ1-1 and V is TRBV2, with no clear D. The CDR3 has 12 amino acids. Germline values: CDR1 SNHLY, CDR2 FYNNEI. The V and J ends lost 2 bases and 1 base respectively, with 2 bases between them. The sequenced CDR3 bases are TGTGCCAGCAGTGAACGGAACACTGAA. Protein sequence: CASSERNTE. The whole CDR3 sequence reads CASSERNTEAFF. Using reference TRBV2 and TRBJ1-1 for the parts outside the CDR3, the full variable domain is EPEVTQTPSHQVTQMGQEVILRCVPISNHLYFYWYRQILGQKVEFLVSFYNNEISEKSEIFDDQFSVERPDGSNFTLKIRSTKLEDSAMYFCASSERNTEAFFGQGTRLTVV.

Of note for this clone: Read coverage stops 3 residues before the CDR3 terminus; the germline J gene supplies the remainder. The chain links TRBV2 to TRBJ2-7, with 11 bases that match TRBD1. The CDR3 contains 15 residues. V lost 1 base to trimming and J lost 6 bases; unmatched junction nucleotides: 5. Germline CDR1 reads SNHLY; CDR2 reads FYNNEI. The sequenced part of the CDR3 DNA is TGTGCCAGCAGTGAAGGTCCCGGGACAGGGGGCGAG. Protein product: CASSEGPGTGGE. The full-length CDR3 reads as CASSEGPGTGGEQYF.

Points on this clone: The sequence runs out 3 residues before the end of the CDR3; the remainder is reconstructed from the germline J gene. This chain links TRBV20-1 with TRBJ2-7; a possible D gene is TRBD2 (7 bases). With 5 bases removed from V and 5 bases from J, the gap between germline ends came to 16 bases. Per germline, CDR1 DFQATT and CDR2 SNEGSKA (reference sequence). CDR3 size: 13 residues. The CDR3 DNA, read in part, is TGCAGTGCTCATACCGGGGGGCGCGACGAG. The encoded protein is CSAHTGGRDE. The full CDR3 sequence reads CSAHTGGRDEQYF.

The CDR3 bases that were read are TGTGCCAGCTCGCTCCGGGACAGCGCCGCTGGGGCCAACGTC. Amino acid sequence: CASSLRDSAAGANV. The complete CDR3 sequence is CASSLRDSAAGANVLTF. The genes are TRBV18 and TRBJ2-6; 7 nucleotides line up with TRBD1. The read ends 3 residues early relative to the CDR3; the germline J gene fills the gap. There are 17 residues in the CDR3. After removal of 6 bases from V and 2 bases from J, the junction contained 10 bases not matched to a gene. CDR1 and CDR2 (germline): KGHSH, LQKENI.

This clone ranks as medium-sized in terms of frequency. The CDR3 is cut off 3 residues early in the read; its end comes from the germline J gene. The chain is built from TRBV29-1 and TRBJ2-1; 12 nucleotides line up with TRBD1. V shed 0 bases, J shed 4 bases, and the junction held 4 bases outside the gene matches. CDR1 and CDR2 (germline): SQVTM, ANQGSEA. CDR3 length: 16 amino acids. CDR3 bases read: TGCAGCGTTGAAGATACGGGACAGGGGGCATACAATGAG. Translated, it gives CSVEDTGQGAYNE. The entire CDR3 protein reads CSVEDTGQGAYNEQFF.

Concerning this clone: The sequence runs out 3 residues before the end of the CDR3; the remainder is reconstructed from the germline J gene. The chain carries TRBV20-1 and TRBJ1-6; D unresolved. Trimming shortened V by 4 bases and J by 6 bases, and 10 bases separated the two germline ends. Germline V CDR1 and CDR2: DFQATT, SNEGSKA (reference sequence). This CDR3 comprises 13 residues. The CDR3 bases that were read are TGCAGTGCTAAGATAGGGCTTAATTCACCC. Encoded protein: CSAKIGLNSP. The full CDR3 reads CSAKIGLNSPLHF.

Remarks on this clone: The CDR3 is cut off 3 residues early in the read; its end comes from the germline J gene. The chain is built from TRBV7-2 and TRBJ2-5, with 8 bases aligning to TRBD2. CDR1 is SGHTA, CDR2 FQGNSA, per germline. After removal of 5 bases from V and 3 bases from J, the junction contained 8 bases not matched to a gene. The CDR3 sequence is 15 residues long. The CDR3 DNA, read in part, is TGTGCCAGCAGCCTTCAGCGGGGGATGAAAGAGACC. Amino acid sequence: CASSLQRGMKET. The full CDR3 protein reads CASSLQRGMKETQYF.

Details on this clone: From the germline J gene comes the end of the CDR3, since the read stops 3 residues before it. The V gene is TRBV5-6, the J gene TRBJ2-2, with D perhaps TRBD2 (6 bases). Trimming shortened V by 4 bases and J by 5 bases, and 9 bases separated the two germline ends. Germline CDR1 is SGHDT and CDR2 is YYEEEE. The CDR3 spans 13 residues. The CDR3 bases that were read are TGTGCCAGCAGCCCCGGGACTACCGGGGAG. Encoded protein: CASSPGTTGE. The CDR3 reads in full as CASSPGTTGELFF.

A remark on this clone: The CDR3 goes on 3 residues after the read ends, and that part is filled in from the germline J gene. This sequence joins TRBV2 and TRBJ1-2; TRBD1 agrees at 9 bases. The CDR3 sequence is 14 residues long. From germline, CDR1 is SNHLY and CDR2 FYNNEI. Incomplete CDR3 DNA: TGTGCCAGCAGTGAGGTACAGGGGGCGCGGGGC. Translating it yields CASSEVQGARG. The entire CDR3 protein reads CASSEVQGARGYTF.

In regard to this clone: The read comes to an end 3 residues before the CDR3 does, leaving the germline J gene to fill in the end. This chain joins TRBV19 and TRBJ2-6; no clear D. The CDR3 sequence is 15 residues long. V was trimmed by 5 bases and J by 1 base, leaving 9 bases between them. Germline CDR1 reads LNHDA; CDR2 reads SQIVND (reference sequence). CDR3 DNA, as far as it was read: TGTGCCAGTAGTCCCCCCCCATCTGGGGCCAACGTC. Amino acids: CASSPPPSGANV. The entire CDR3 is CASSPPPSGANVLTF.

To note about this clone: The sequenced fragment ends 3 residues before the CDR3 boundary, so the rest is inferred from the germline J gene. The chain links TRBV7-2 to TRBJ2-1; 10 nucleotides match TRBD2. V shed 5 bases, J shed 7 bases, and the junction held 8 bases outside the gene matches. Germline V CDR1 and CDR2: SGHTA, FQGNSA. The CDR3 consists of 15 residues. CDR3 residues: CASSLASGSGNEQFF. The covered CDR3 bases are TGTGCCAGCAGCCTCGCTAGCGGGAGTGGGAATGAG.

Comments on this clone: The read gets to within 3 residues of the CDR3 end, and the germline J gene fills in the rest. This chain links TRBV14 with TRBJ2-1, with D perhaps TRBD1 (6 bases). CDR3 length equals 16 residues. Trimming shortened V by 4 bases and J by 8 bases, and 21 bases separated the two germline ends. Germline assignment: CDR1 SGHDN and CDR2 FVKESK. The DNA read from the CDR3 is TGTGCCAGCAGCCCGGCCCCCCCAGGGGCTGGCGATGAG. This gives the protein CASSPAPPGAGDE. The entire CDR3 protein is CASSPAPPGAGDEQFF. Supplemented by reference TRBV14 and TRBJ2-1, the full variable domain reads EAGVTQFPSHSVIEKGQTVTLRCDPISGHDNLYWYRRVMGKEIKFLLHFVKESKQDESGMPNNRFLAERTGGTYSTLKVQPAELEDSGVYFCASSPAPPGAGDEQFFGPGTRLTVL.

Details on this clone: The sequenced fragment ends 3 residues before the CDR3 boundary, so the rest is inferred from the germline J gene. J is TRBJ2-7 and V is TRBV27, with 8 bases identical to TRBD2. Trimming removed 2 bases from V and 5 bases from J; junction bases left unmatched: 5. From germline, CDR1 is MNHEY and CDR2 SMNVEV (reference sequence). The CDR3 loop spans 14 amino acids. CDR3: CASSLGLALDEQYF. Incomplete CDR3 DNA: TGTGCCAGCAGTTTAGGACTAGCATTAGACGAG.

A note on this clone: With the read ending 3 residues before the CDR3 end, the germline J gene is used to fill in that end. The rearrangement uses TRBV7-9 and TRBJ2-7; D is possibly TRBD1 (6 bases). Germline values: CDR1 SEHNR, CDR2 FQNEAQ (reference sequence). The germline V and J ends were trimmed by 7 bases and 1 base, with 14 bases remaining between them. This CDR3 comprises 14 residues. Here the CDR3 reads CASTSTGVSYEQYF. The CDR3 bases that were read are TGTGCCAGCACCTCGACAGGAGTATCCTACGAG.

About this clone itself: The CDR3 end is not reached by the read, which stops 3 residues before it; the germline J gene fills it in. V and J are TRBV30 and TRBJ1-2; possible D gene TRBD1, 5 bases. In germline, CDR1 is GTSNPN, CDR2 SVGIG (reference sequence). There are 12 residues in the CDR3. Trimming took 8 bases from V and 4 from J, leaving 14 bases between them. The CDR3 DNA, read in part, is TGTGCCACCCCGGGGGTCGGCTATGGC. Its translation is CATPGVGYG. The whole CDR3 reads CATPGVGYGYTF. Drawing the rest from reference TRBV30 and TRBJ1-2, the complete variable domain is SQTIHQWPATLVQPVGSPLSLECTVEGTSNPNLYWYRQAAGRGLQLLFYSVGIGQISSEVPQNLSASRPQDRQFILSSKKLLLSDSGFYLCATPGVGYGYTFGSGTRLTVV.

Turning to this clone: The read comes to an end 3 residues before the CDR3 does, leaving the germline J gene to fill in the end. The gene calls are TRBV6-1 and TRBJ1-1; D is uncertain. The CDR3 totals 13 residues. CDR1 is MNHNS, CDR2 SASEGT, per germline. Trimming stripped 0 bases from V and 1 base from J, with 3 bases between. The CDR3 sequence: CASSEAGNTEAFF. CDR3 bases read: TGTGCCAGCAGTGAAGCCGGGAACACTGAA.

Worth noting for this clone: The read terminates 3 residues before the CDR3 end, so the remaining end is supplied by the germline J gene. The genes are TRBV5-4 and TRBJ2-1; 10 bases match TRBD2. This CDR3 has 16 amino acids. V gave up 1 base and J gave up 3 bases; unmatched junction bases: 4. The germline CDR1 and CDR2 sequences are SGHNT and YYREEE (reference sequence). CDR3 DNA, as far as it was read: TGTGCCAGCAGCTTGAATCTAGCGGGAGTCTACAATGAG. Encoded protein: CASSLNLAGVYNE. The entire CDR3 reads CASSLNLAGVYNEQFF.

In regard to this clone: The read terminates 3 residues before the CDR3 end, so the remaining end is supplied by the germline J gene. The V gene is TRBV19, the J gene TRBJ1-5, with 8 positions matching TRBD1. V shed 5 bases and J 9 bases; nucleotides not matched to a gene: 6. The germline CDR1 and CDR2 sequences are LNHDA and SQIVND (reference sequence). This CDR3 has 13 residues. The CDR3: CASSVDRGGPQHF. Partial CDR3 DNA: TGTGCCAGTAGTGTTGACAGGGGAGGGCCC. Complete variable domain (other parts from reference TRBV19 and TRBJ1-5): DGGITQSPKYLFRKEGQNVTLSCEQNLNHDAMYWYRQDPGQGLRLIYYSQIVNDFQKGDIAEGYSVSREKKESFPLTVTSAQKNPTAFYLCASSVDRGGPQHFGDGTRLSIL.

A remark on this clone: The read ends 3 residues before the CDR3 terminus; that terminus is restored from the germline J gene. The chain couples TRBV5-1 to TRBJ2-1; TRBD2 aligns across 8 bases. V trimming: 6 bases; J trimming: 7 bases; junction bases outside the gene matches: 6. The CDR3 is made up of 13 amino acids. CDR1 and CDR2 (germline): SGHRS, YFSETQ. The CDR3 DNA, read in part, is TGCGCCAGCACGGAACCGGGGGGGAATGAG. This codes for CASTEPGGNE. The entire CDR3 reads CASTEPGGNEQFF.